This T cell receptor (beta chain) was captured in a study of cytomegalovirus exposure and HLA in healthy donors. It was with 60 Vbeta and 13 Jbeta primers that the PCR ran. Sequencing used immunoSEQ multiplex PCR; TCRdb keeps in-frame clones, though not all of them. The data contain 98,000 or so clones, about 74% of them singletons. The CDR3 extends over 15 amino acids. V was clipped by 3 bases and J by 2 bases; unmatched bases: 3. Looked up from germline, CDR1 is SGDLS and CDR2 is YYNGEE. Study-wide points: Sequencing artifact likely explains a cluster of highly shared sequence variants. In a later analysis, most CMV-associated TCR beta chains appeared HLA-restricted. Later, an analysis showed that TCR beta chains associated with HLA were more clonally expanded than others that were equally common. Listed as cytomegalovirus-associated were over 150 TCR beta chains.

Points on this clone: Its antigen is currently unknown.

The chain combines TRBV9 with TRBJ2-1; 9 nucleotides match TRBD2. What was sequenced was PBMCs. The sequence was collected from a female donor in good health and CMV-seronegative. CDR3: CASSEGGGAYNEQFF. The CDR3 coding sequence is TGTGCCAGCAGCGAAGGCGGGGGGGCCTACAATGAGCAGTTCTTC. The variable domain in full, completed from reference TRBV9 and TRBJ2-1, reads DSGVTQTPKHLITATGQRVTLRCSPRSGDLSVYWYQQSLDQGLQFLIQYYNGEERAKGNILERFSAQQFPDLHSELNLSSLELGDSALYFCASSEGGGAYNEQFFGPGTRLTVL.